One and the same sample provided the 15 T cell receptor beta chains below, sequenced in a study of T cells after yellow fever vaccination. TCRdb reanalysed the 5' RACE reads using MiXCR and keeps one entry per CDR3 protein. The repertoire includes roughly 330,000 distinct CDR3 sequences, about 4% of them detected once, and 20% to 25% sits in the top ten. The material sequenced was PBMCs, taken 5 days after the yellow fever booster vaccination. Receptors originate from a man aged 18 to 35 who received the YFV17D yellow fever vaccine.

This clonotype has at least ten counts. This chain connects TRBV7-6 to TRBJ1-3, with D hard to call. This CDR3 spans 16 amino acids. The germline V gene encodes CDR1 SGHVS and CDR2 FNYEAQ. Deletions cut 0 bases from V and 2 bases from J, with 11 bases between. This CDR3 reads CASSLAIAGTGNTIYF. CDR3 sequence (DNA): TGTGCCAGCAGCTTAGCGATCGCAGGAACTGGAAACACCATATATTTT.

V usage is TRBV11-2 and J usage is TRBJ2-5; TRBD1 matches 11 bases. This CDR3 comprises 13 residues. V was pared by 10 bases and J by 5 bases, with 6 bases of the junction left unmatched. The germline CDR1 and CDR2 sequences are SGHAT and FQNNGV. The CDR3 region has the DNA TGTGCCACCAGGACAGGGGGCGAGGAGACCCAGTACTTC. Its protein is CATRTGGEETQYF. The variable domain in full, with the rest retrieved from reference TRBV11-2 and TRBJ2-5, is EAGVAQSPRYKIIEKRQSVAFWCNPISGHATLYWYQQILGQGPKLLIQFQNNGVVDDSQLPKDRFSAERLKGVDSTLKIQPAKLEDSAVYLCATRTGGEETQYFGPGTRLLVL.

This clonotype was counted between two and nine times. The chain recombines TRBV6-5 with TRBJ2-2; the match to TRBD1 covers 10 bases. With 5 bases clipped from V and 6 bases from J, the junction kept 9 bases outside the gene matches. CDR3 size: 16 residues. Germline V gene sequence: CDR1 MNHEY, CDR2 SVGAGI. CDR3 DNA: TGTGCCAGCAGTCTTTCGACAGGGGGCTTTCCCGGGGAGCTGTTTTTT. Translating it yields CASSLSTGGFPGELFF.

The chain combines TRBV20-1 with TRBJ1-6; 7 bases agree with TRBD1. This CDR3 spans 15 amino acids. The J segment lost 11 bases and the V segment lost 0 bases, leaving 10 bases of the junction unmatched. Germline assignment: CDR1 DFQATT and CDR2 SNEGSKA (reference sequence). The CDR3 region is CSARDPRDSSPPLHF. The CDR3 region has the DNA TGCAGTGCTAGAGACCCCCGGGACAGCTCTCCACCCCTCCACTTT.

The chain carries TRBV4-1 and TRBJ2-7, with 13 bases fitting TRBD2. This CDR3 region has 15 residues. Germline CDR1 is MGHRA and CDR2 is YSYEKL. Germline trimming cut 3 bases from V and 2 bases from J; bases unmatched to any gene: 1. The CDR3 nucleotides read TGCGCCAGCAGCCACGGACTAGCGGGGGCCTACGAGCAGTACTTC. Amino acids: CASSHGLAGAYEQYF.

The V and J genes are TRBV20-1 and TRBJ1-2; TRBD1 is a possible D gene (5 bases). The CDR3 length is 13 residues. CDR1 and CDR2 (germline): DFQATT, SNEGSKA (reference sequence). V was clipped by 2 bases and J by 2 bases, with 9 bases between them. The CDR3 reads CSARQTENYGYTF. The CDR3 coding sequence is TGCAGTGCTAGACAGACAGAGAACTATGGCTACACCTTC.

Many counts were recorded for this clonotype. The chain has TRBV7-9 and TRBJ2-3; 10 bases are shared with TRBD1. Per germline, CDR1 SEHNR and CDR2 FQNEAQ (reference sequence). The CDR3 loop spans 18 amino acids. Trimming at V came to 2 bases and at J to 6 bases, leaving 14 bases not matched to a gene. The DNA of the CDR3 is TGTGCCAGCAGCTTATACGGGACAGGGGTCGAATTTACGGATACGCAGTATTTT. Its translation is CASSLYGTGVEFTDTQYF. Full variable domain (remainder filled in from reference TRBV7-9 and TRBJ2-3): DTGVSQNPRHKITKRGQNVTFRCDPISEHNRLYWYRQTLGQGPEFLTYFQNEAQLEKSRLLSDRFSAERPKGSFSTLEIQRTEQGDSAMYLCASSLYGTGVEFTDTQYFGPGTRLTVL.

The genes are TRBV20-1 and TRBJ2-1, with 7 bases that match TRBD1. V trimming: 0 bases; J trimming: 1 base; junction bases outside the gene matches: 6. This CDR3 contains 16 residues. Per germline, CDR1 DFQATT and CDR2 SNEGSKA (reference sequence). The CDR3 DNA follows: TGCAGTGCTAGAGATCCTGACAGGGCATCCTACAATGAGCAGTTCTTC. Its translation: CSARDPDRASYNEQFF.

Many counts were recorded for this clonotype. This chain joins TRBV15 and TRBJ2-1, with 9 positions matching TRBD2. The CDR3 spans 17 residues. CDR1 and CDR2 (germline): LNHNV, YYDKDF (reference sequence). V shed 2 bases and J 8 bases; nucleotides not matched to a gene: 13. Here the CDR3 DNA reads TGTGCCACCAGCAGAACCCTAGCGGGGCTAAATGGGGATGAGCAGTTCTTC. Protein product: CATSRTLAGLNGDEQFF.

In nucleotides, the CDR3 is TGTGCTAGTGGCCACAGGGCTGGGAACACTGAAGCTTTCTTT. Translated, it gives CASGHRAGNTEAFF. The chain couples TRBV12-5 to TRBJ1-1, with D tentatively TRBD1 (6 bases). The CDR3 has 14 residues. The V and J ends lost 6 bases and 1 base respectively, with 12 bases between them. From germline, CDR1 is LGHNT and CDR2 FRNRAP. Drawing the rest from reference TRBV12-5 and TRBJ1-1, the complete variable domain is DARVTQTPRHKVTEMGQEVTMRCQPILGHNTVFWYRQTMMQGLELLAYFRNRAPLDDSGMPKDRFSAEMPDATLATLKIQPSEPRDSAVYFCASGHRAGNTEAFFGQGTRLTVV.

In DNA, the CDR3 is TGTGCCAGCAGCCCCCAACCAGCAGATACGCAGTATTTT. Translating it yields CASSPQPADTQYF. The chain employs TRBV7-9 and TRBJ2-3; D call uncertain. V was clipped by 5 bases and J by 4 bases, with 10 bases between them. CDR1 is SEHNR and CDR2 is FQNEAQ in the germline V gene (reference sequence). This CDR3 contains 13 residues.

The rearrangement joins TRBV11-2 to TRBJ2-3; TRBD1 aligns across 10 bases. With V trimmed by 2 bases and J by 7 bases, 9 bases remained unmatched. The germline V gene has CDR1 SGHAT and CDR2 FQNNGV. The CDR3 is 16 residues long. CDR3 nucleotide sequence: TGTGCCAGCAGCTTACGGGGGACAGGGGCAACGCATACGCAGTATTTT. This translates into CASSLRGTGATHTQYF.

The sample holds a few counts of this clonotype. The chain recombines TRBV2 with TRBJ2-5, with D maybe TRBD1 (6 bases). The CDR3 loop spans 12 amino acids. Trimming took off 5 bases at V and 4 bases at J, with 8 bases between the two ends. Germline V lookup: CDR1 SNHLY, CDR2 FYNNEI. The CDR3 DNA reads TGTGCCAGCAGTACCAGGGGAGAGACCCAGTACTTC. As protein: CASSTRGETQYF.

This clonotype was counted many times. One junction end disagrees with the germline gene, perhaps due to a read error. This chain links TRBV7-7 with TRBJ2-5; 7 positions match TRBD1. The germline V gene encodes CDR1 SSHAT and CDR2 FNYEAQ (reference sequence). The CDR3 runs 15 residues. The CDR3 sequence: CASSSSKGALETQYF. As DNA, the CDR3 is TGTGCTAGCAGCTCATCCAAGGGGGCTCTGGAGACCCAGTACTTC.

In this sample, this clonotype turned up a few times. The CDR3 region is CASSAGGPRTDTQYF. The CDR3 DNA follows: TGTGCCAGCAGTGCGGGGGGGCCACGCACAGATACGCAGTATTTT. This chain uses TRBV2 with TRBJ2-3; the match to TRBD2 covers 8 bases. This CDR3 has 15 amino acids. Trimming at V came to 4 bases and at J to 1 base, leaving 4 bases not matched to a gene. Germline CDR1 reads SNHLY; CDR2 reads FYNNEI.